The T cell receptor beta chain under discussion was sequenced for a study of T cells in Graves' hyperthyroidism and ophthalmopathy (dated by TCRdb to between 2018 and 2021). Some background on the complete study: To identify distinguishing TCR V-J signatures, a discovery cohort of 90 to 100 patients was used, comprising some 45 with Graves' ophthalmopathy and under 60 with stable Graves' hyperthyroidism. An independent validation cohort of 18 to 20 hyperthyroidism patients and approximately 15 patients who later progressed to ophthalmopathy tested prospective prediction of ophthalmopathy. The approximately 100 discovery patients were divided at random into training and test sets in a 7:3 ratio. In roughly six Graves' hyperthyroidism patients, the study also compared T-cell repertoires from thyroid tissue with T-cell repertoires from blood. Following sampling, methimazole starting at 30 mg daily was given to hyperthyroidism patients, and high-dose intravenous methylprednisolone was given to ophthalmopathy patients. The paper reports TCR Vbeta CDR3 sequencing of some 140 peripheral blood samples: over 40 ophthalmopathy, some 80 hyperthyroidism and around 17 progressor patients. Overall study results and their limits: In validation, progression to ophthalmopathy was predicted by the model with 70.59% sensitivity and nearly 75% specificity, a median of around 6.5 months before onset. Sample size was not statistically predetermined, and investigators were not blinded to group allocation. Most expanded thyroid clonotypes (frequency above 0.001) were also detected in blood, a finding suggesting that blood repertoires may reflect thyroid immune responses. A 13 V-J signature model separated ophthalmopathy from stable hyperthyroidism, with around 91% sensitivity and 81.08% specificity in cross-validation and 80%/75% in testing.

CDR1 and CDR2 (MGHDK, SYGVNS) derive from the germline V gene. The CDR3 contains 10 residues, cysteine and phenylalanine counted. The entry retains the CDR3 DNA only, 30 bases that are in frame from base 1. The V end loses 4 bases and the J end loses 11 bases, and a stretch of 8 bases separates them. The TCR beta CDR3 regions were amplified from the RNA transcripts. A first-round RT-PCR of the TCR CDR3 used the HTBI primer set with the Qiagen OneStep RT-PCR kit. Libraries were constructed in a second round of multiplex PCR, after which size selection and purification were performed. Sequencing of the libraries was done on an Illumina HiSeq2000 using paired-end 100 bp reads. The original pipeline was this. SOAPnuke was used to process the raw data, removing reads that contained adapters or uncalled bases, had a mean Phred below 15, or lacked an exact match to the constant primer or identifier. High-quality paired reads were merged using COPE v1.2.5, and each unique nucleotide sequence was defined as a clonotype. MiTCR v1.1 was used to align clonotypes to the IMGT TRBV, TRBD and TRBJ reference segments. The analysis included only V-J combinations with a frequency above 0.0001, which together covered 98% to 99.2% of the repertoires. The TCS score was defined as F50 (clonal expansion) divided by E x V (chaos), with BLOSUM62-based TCRdist calculated between CDR3 peptides within each V-J. Welch's t-statistics and random forest reduced roughly 540 V-J features to about 12, which were used in a naive Bayes classifier (R e1071). The Morisita-Horn index was used to measure how similar the thyroid and blood repertoires were. Through fastp at Q25 and MiXCR, TCRdb rebuilt clones from the public reads, retaining in-frame beta chains. CDR3 protein duplicates are merged, each entry listing the most common genes and DNA. The V and J calls reflect TCRdb's pipeline rather than the authors' work. This sample comprises about 610,000 distinct CDR3 sequences, under 60% of them detected only once. Roughly 7.7% of the sample rests with the top ten.

Stable Graves' hyperthyroidism was defined as no progression to ophthalmopathy during 18 months of follow-up. Hyperthyroidism patients were newly diagnosed, with disease duration under 2 months, and aged 18 to 65 years. Exclusion was applied to patients with uncontrolled infections, other autoimmune diseases, pregnancy or lactation. Diagnoses relied on clinical symptoms, serum thyroxine and TRAb, thyroid ultrasound and orbital computed tomography. Trizol reagent was used to extract total RNA, and RNA quality was then checked on an Agilent 2100 Bioanalyzer. The sample holds many counts of this clonotype. Its recognized antigen is unknown. Base qualities are not at hand, and no much larger clone is one base apart.

Source material: peripheral blood or thyroid tissue (not recorded which). The TCR comes from a woman in her late teens or twenties with Graves' hyperthyroidism. The chain couples TRBV25-1 to TRBJ1-1; the D gene is possibly TRBD1, with 5 bases matching. The DNA sequence is TGTGCCAGCAGTGGGGACGGGGCTTTCTTT. Its protein reads: CASSGDGAFF.